Presented here are 2 T cell receptor beta chains from one specimen sequenced in a study of T-cell reconstitution after alpha-beta-depleted transplantation in children. Preparation of the TCRbeta library was carried out with unique molecular identifiers. TCRdb redid the calling of the PCR reads with MiXCR, one entry per CDR3 protein. The profile shows more than 85,000 distinct CDR3 sequences, around 6% of them singletons. This material consisted of PBMCs, mostly from graft donor cells, taken 60 days after TCRalphabeta/CD19-depleted stem cell transplant. These receptor sequences come from a female patient aged 2-9 years who had a stem cell transplant for Fanconi anemia, so the T cells may come from the graft donor.

In this sample, this clonotype turned up many times. The CDR3 region is CATSDLGGTDTQYF. The CDR3 DNA reads TGTGCCACCAGTGACTTGGGGGGAACAGATACGCAGTATTTT. The chain joins TRBV24-1 to TRBJ2-3; TRBD2 is a possible D gene (6 bases). With 4 bases removed from V and 3 bases from J, the gap between germline ends came to 10 bases. The CDR3 runs to 14 residues. Germline assignment: CDR1 KGHDR and CDR2 SFDVKD.

This chain uses TRBV5-1 with TRBJ2-4, with 10 bases aligning to TRBD1. CDR1 is SGHRS, CDR2 YFSETQ, per germline. This CDR3 comprises 16 residues. The V segment lost 4 bases and the J segment 5 bases; nucleotides outside the gene matches: 9. The CDR3 loop reads CASSMWTGGIENIQYF. CDR3 in DNA: TGCGCCAGCAGCATGTGGACAGGGGGGATAGAAAACATTCAGTACTTC.